This T cell receptor beta chain was sequenced in a study of control samples from healthy donors and cancer patients. Some clones are missing from TCRdb's copy, which holds only in-frame ones; the method was immunoSEQ multiplex PCR. The profile shows fewer than 110,000 clones, approximately 90% of them singletons. The length of the CDR3 is 13 residues. Germline CDR1 is KGHSH and CDR2 is LQKENI. V gave up 4 bases and J gave up 5 bases, with 10 bases separating them. The chain is built from TRBV18 and TRBJ2-3; D is uncertain. The receptor was isolated from a man aged 30 to 45 in good health. The sequencing sample was made of blood. CDR3 bases: TGTGCCAGCTCACTATCCAAGGGAGATACGCAGTATTTT. The encoded protein is CASSLSKGDTQYF.